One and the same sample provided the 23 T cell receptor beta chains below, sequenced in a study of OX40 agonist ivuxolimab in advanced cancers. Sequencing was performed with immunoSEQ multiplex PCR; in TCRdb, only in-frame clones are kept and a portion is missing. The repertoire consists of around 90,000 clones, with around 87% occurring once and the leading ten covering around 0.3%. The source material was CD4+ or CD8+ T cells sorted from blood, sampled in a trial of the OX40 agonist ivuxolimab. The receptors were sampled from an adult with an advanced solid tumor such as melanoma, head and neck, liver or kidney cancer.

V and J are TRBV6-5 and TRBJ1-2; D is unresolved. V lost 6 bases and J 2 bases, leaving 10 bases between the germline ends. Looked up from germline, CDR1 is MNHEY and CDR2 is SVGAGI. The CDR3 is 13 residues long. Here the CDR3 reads CASSEVPNYGYTF. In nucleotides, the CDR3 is TGTGCCAGCAGCGAAGTCCCCAACTATGGCTACACCTTC.

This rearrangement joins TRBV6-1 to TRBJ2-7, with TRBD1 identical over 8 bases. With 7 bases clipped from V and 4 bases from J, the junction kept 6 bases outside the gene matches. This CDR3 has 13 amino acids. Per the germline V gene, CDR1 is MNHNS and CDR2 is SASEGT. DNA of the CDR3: TGTGCCAGCACAGGGGGCCATTTGTACGAGCAGTACTTC. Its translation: CASTGGHLYEQYF.

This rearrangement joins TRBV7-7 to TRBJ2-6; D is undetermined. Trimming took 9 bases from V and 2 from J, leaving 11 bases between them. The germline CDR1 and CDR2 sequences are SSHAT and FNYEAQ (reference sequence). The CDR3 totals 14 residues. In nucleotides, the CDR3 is TGTGCCAGTTCCTCTGAGGCTGGGGCCAACGTCCTGACTTTC. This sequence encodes CASSSEAGANVLTF.

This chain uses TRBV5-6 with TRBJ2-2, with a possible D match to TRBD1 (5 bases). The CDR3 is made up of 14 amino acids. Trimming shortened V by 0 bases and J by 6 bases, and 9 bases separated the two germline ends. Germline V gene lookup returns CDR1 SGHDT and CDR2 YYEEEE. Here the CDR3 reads CASSLEGYPGELFF. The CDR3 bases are TGTGCCAGCAGCTTGGAGGGGTACCCCGGGGAGCTGTTTTTT.

CDR3 in DNA: TGTGCCAGTAGTATAGGGTCCGTGGAGACCCAGTACTTC. Amino acid sequence: CASSIGSVETQYF. This chain joins TRBV19 and TRBJ2-5; D is uncertain. The CDR3 has 13 residues. Per the germline V gene, CDR1 is LNHDA and CDR2 is SQIVND (reference sequence). V was trimmed by 1 base and J by 5 bases, leaving 8 bases between them. The full variable domain, in which reference TRBV19 and TRBJ2-5 provide the parts outside the CDR3, is DGGITQSPKYLFRKEGQNVTLSCEQNLNHDAMYWYRQDPGQGLRLIYYSQIVNDFQKGDIAEGYSVSREKKESFPLTVTSAQKNPTAFYLCASSIGSVETQYFGPGTRLLVL.

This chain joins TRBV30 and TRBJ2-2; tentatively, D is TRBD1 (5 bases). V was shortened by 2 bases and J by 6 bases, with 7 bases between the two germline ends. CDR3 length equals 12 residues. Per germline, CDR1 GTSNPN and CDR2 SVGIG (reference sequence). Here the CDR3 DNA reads TGTGCCTGGAGTCAACAGGCCGGGGAGCTGTTTTTT. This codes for CAWSQQAGELFF. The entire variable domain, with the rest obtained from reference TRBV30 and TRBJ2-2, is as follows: SQTIHQWPATLVQPVGSPLSLECTVEGTSNPNLYWYRQAAGRGLQLLFYSVGIGQISSEVPQNLSASRPQDRQFILSSKKLLLSDSGFYLCAWSQQAGELFFGEGSRLTVL.

CDR3 sequence (DNA): TGTGCCAGTAACGACAGGGGTCGCGGCTACACCTTC. As protein: CASNDRGRGYTF. The chain is built from TRBV19 and TRBJ1-2; 8 bases fit TRBD1. Germline lookup yields CDR1 LNHDA and CDR2 SQIVND (reference sequence). Trimming removed 7 bases from V and 8 bases from J; junction bases left unmatched: 6. The CDR3 has 12 residues.

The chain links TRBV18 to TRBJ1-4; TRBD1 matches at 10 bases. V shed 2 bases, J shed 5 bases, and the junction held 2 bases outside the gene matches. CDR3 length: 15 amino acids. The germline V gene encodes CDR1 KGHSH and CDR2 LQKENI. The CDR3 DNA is TGTGCCAGCTCACCAGACAGGGGGCAGAATGAAAAACTGTTTTTT. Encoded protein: CASSPDRGQNEKLFF.

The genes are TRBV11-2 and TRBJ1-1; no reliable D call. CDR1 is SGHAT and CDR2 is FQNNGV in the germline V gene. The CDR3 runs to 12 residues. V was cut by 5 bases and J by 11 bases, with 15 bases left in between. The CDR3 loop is CASSHRVMGAFF. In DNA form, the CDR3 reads TGTGCCAGCAGCCATAGGGTTATGGGGGCTTTCTTT.

CDR3 in amino acids: CASSIRGRGETQYF. Written as DNA, the CDR3 is TGTGCCAGTAGTATAAGGGGACGGGGCGAGACCCAGTACTTC. The chain employs TRBV19 and TRBJ2-5, with D perhaps TRBD1 or TRBD2 (5 bases each). CDR1 is LNHDA, CDR2 SQIVND, per germline (reference sequence). This CDR3 comprises 14 residues. V was pared by 2 bases and J by 5 bases, with 12 bases between.

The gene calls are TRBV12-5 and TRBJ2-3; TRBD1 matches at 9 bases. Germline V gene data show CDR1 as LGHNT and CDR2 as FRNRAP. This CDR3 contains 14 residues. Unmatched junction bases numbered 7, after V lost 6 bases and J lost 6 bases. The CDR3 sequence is CASGLDRGADTQYF. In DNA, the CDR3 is TGTGCTAGTGGCCTGGACAGGGGAGCGGATACGCAGTATTTT.

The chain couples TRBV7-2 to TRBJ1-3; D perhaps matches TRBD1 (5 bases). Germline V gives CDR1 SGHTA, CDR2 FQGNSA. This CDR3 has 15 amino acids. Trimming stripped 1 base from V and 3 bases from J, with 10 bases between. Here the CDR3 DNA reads TGTGCCAGCAGCTTAGTATTAGGGGTTGGAAACACCATATATTTT. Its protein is CASSLVLGVGNTIYF.

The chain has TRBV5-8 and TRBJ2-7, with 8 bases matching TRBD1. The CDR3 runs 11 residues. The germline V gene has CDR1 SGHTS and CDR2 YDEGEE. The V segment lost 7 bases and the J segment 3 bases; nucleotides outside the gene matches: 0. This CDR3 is CASDRGYEQYF. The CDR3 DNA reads TGTGCCAGCGACAGGGGCTACGAGCAGTACTTC.

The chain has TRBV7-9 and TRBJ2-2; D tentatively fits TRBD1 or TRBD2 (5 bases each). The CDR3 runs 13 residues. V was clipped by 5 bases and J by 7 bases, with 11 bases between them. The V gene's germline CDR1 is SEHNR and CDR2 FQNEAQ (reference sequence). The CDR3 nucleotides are TGTGCCAGCAGCCGCAGGGAGTACGGGGAGCTGTTTTTT. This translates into CASSRREYGELFF.

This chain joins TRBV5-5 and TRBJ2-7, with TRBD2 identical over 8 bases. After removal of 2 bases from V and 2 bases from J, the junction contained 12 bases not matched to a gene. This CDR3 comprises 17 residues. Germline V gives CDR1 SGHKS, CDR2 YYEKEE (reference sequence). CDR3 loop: CASSFAPTSDGPYEQYF. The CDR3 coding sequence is TGTGCCAGCAGCTTCGCCCCGACTAGCGACGGGCCCTACGAGCAGTACTTC.

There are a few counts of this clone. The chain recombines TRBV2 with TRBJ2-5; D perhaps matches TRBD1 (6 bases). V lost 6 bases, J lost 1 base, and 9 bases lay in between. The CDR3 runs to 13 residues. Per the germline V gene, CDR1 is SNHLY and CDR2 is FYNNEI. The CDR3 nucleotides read TGTGCCAGCAGAAGGGACATCCAAGAGACCCAGTACTTC. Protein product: CASRRDIQETQYF.

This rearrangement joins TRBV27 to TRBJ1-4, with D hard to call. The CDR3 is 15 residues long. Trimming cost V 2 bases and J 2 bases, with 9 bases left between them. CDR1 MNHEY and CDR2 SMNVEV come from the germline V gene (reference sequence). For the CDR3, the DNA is TGTGCCAGCAGTTTACCAATCGACACTAATGAAAAACTGTTTTTT. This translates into CASSLPIDTNEKLFF.

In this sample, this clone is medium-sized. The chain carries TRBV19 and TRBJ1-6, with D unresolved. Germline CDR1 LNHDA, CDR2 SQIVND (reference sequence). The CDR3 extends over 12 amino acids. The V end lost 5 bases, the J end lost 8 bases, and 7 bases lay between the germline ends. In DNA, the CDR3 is TGTGCCAGTAGTCACTTGGATTCACCCCTCCACTTT. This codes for CASSHLDSPLHF.

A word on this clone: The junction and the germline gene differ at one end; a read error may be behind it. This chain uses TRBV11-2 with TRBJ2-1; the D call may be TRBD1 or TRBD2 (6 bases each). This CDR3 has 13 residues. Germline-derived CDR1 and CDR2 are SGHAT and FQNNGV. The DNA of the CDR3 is TGTGCCAGCACCTTAGGGGGGCACAATGAGCAGTTCTTC. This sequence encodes CASTLGGHNEQFF.

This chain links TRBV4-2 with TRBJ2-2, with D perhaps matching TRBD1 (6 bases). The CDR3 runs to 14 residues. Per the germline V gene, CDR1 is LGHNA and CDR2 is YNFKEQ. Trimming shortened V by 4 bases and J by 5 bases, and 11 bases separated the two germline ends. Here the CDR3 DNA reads TGTGCCAGCAGCCCACAACAGGGAACCGGGGAGCTGTTTTTT. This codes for CASSPQQGTGELFF.

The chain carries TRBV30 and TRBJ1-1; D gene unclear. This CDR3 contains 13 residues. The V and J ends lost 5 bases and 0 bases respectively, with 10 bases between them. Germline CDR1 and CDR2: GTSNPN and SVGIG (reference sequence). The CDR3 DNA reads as TGTGCCTGGTCGACGAAATTGAACACTGAAGCTTTCTTT. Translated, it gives CAWSTKLNTEAFF.

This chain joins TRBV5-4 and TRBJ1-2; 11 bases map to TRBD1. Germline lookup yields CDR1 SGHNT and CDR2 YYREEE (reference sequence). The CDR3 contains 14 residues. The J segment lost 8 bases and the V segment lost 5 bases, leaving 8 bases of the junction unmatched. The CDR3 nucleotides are TGTGCCAGCAGTCGGACAGGGGGCGTTTTGGGCTACACCTTC. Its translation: CASSRTGGVLGYTF.

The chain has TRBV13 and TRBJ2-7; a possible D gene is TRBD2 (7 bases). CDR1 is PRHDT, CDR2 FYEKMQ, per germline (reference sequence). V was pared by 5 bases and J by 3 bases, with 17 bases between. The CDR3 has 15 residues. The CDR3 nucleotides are TGTGCCAGCAGCCGCGACTGGCGGGGGCGCTACGAGCAGTACTTC. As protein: CASSRDWRGRYEQYF.